The T cell receptor beta chain described here comes from a study of human T cells and chemical hapten exposure. As for time point: pre-sensitization, week 0. Described treatment: therapeutic diphenylcyclopropenone sensitization with weekly scalp DPC. With 0 bases removed from V and 0 bases from J, the gap between germline ends came to 9 bases. Germline V gene data show CDR1 as SGHDN and CDR2 as FVKESK. This CDR3 spans 16 amino acids. Library preparation tagged each individual cDNA molecule with a unique molecular identifier. In TCRdb, the RACE reads were re-called with MiXCR into one record per CDR3 protein. The sample yields roughly 88,000 distinct CDR3 sequences, around 10% seen once.

The sequencing here drew on whole blood, taken in connection with sensitization to the hapten diphenylcyclopropenone (DPC). This receptor was identified in a woman between 40 and 50 years old with alopecia areata. Some clones in this sample may be carry-over from other donors' samples. The chain links TRBV14 to TRBJ2-1; no clear D gene. In DNA form, the CDR3 reads TGTGCCAGCAGCCAAGAGGTGGTTAGCTCCTACAATGAGCAGTTCTTC. Translated: CASSQEVVSSYNEQFF.